The T cell receptor beta chain described here comes from a study of CD8+CD57+ T cells in acquired aplastic anemia. Points on this clonotype: Germline is not matched at one junction end, which may reflect a read error.

Germline CDR1 is SSHAT and CDR2 is FNYEAQ (reference sequence). CDR3 length: 15 amino acids. Genomic DNA acted as the template from which TCR beta VDJ combination and CDR3 sequence profiling were carried out. Each CDR3 protein gets one entry after TCRdb re-called the reads with MiXCR. The sample includes some 200,000 distinct CDR3 sequences, roughly 60% of them seen just once. Patients sequenced had flow cytometry evidence of CD8+CD57+ cell expansion. The sequence derives from a human donor with aplastic anemia. The chain carries TRBV7-7 and TRBJ2-5, with 7 positions matching TRBD2. Sequencing was carried out using sorted CD4+, CD8+, or CD8+CD57+ T cells (not recorded which) from PBMCs. CDR3 DNA: TGTGCTAGCAGCTTACTGGGAGGGAAAGGGGAGACCCAGTACTTC. Translation: CASSLLGGKGETQYF.